This T cell receptor beta chain was recovered during a study of T cells in Graves' hyperthyroidism and ophthalmopathy. In this sample, this clonotype turned up many times. With V trimmed by 3 bases and J by 0 bases, 6 bases remained unmatched. Per the germline V gene, CDR1 is SGHRS and CDR2 is YFSETQ. This CDR3 region has 18 residues. Regions amplified from RNA transcripts were the TCR beta CDR3 regions. First-round RT-PCR of the TCR CDR3 relied on the HTBI primer set. TCRdb redid the calling of the multiplex PCR reads with MiXCR, one entry per CDR3 protein. Counted here are around 540,000 distinct CDR3 sequences, around 15% occurring once; the ten biggest clones make up 25% to 35%.

The sequencing input was blood. The V and J genes are TRBV5-1 and TRBJ2-1; 13 nucleotides match TRBD2. The clonotype originates from a woman aged 30 to 39 with Graves' ophthalmopathy. The CDR3 loop is CASSSGTSGISSYNEQFF. CDR3 nucleotides: TGCGCCAGCAGCTCCGGGACTAGCGGGATCAGCTCCTACAATGAGCAGTTCTTC.